This T cell receptor beta chain was found in a study of T-cell memory formation after mild COVID-19. Study-level results: Cross-reactive memory seemingly joined, as some responding clones were found in pre-infection memory. Clones that contracted from day 15 to 85 had balanced CD4/CD8; later expanders were CD4+ biased.

Trimming removed 1 base from V and 1 base from J; junction bases left unmatched: 6. There are 18 residues in the CDR3. Germline CDR1 DFQATT, CDR2 SNEGSKA (reference sequence). Using constant-segment primers, 5'RACE produced TCR alpha and TCR beta cDNA libraries carrying sample barcodes and UMIs. MiXCR was run by TCRdb on the 5' RACE reads, yielding one entry per CDR3 protein. The sample records about 560,000 distinct CDR3 sequences, 20% to 25% being singletons. As for this clonotype: Its cognate antigen is unknown.

This TCR came from an adult woman who had mild COVID-19 (a few samples of this study predate the infection). Cell type and time point are not known. The J gene is TRBJ2-1, the V gene TRBV20-1; 14 nucleotides match TRBD2. Sequencing was performed on PBMCs or a T cell subset sorted from them (not recorded which). The CDR3 sequence is CSARGGLAGEASYNEQFF. In nucleotides, the CDR3 is TGCAGTGCTAGAGGGGGACTAGCGGGAGAAGCGTCCTACAATGAGCAGTTCTTC.